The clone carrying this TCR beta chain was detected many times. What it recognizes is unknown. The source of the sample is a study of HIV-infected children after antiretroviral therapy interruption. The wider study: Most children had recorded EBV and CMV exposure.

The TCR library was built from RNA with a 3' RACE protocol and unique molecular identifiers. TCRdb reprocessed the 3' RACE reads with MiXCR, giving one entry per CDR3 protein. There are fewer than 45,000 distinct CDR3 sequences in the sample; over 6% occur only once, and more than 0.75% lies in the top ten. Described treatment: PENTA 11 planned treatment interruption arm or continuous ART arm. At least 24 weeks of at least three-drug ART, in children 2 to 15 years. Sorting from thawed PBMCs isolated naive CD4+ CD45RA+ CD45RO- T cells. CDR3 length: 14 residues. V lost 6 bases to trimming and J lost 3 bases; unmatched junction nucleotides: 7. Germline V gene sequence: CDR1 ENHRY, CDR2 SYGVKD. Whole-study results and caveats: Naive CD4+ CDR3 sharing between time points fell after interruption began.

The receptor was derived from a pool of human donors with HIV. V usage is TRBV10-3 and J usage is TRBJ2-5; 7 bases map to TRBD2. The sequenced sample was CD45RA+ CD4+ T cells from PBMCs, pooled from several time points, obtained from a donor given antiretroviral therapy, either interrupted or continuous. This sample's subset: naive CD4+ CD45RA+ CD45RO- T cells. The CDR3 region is CAIRSRLAKETQYF. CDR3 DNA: TGTGCCATCAGGAGCCGACTAGCTAAAGAGACCCAGTACTTC.